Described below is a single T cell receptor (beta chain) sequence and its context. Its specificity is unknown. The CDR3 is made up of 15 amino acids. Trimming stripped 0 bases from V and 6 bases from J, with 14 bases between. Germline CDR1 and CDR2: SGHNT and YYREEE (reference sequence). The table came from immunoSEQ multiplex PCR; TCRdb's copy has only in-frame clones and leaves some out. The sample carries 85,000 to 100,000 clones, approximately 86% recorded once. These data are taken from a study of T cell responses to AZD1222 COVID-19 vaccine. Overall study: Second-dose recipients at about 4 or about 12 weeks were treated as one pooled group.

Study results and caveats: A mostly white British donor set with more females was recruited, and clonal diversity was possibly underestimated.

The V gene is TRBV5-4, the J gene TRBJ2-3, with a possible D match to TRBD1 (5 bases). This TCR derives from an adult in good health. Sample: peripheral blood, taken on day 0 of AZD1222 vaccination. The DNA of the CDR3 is TGTGCCAGCAGCTTGGAAGGGGCCGCCGGGGATACGCAGTATTTT. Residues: CASSLEGAAGDTQYF.